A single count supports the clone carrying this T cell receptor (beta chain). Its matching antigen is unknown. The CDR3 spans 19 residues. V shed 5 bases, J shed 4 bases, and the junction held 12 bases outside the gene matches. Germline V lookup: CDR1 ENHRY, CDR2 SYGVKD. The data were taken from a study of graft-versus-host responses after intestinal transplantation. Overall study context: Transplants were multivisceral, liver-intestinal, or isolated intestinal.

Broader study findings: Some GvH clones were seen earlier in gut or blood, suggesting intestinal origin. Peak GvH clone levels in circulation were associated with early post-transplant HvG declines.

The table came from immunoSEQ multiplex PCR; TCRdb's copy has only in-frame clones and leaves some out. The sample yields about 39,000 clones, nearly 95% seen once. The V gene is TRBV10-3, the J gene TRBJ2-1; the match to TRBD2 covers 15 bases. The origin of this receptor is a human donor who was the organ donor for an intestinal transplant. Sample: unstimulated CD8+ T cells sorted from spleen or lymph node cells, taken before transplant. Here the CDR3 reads CAISPPPGLAGGEYNEQFF. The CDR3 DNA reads TGTGCCATCAGTCCACCTCCGGGACTAGCGGGGGGCGAGTACAATGAGCAGTTCTTC.